This TCR beta chain stems from a study of T cells in Graves' hyperthyroidism and ophthalmopathy. Amplification of TCR beta CDR3 regions was performed using RNA transcripts as template. First-round RT-PCR with HTBI primers amplified the TCR CDR3 region. TCRdb fed the multiplex PCR reads into MiXCR, producing one record per CDR3 protein. Of 350,000 to 400,000 distinct CDR3 sequences listed, around a sixth were seen once; the top ten hold 35% to 45%. This CDR3 contains 15 residues. Trimming took 1 base from V and 5 from J, leaving 14 bases between them. From germline, CDR1 is SEHNR and CDR2 FQNEAQ (reference sequence).

This sequence was found in a man aged 18 to 30 with Graves' ophthalmopathy. This chain connects TRBV7-9 to TRBJ2-5; D is uncertain. Input material: blood. In nucleotides, the CDR3 is TGTGCCAGCAGCTTAGGTCAAGTGGCTAAGGAGACCCAGTACTTC. Its translation: CASSLGQVAKETQYF.